The rows below give T cell receptor beta chains drawn from one sample of a study of cytomegalovirus exposure and HLA in healthy donors. Assay: immunoSEQ multiplex PCR; the TCRdb copy retains only in-frame clones and omits some. The profile covers approximately 130,000 clones, with around 75% appearing a single time and about 9.1% taken by the ten largest. The sample was PBMCs. Receptors originate from a woman aged 45-65 years in good health and CMV-seropositive. Each CDR3 is given with its conserved first and last residue. A D gene is named only where the DNA matches it firmly. Only some rows state a clone size, as once, few, many or a class for expanded clones.

size | J | D | V | CDR3 | DNA
. | TRBJ1-5 | TRBD1 | TRBV4-1 | CASSLTGEQPQHF | TGCGCCAGCAGTCTAACAGGGGAGCAGCCCCAGCATTTT
. | TRBJ1-4 | . | TRBV30 | CAWSKTLMSVATNEKLFF | TGTGCCTGGAGTAAAACCCTGATGAGCGTCGCAACTAATGAAAAACTGTTTTTT
few | TRBJ2-1 | TRBD2 | TRBV5-6 | CASSLKSSSGSSEQFF | TGTGCCAGCAGCTTGAAGTCGTCTAGCGGGAGCAGTGAGCAGTTCTTC
. | TRBJ1-1 | TRBD1 | TRBV19 | CASSTIGTGYTEAFF | TGTGCCAGTAGTACGATTGGGACAGGGTATACTGAAGCTTTCTTT
. | TRBJ2-5 | . | TRBV7-9 | CSSNFGGVQEAQYF | TGTTCCAGCAATTTTGGCGGGGTCCAAGAGGCCCAGTACTTC
. | TRBJ1-1 | . | TRBV11-2 | CASSLLGASTEAFF | TGTGCCAGCAGCTTATTGGGGGCGAGTACTGAAGCTTTCTTT
. | TRBJ2-1 | TRBD1 | TRBV27 | CASRYRTGGDNEQFF | TGTGCCAGCCGGTACCGGACAGGGGGAGACAATGAGCAGTTCTTC
. | TRBJ2-3 | TRBD2 | TRBV5-1 | CASSYSGGGTDTQYF | TGCGCCAGCAGCTATAGCGGGGGTGGCACAGATACGCAGTATTTT
. | TRBJ1-1 | . | TRBV9 | CASTPWAENTEAFF | TGTGCCAGCACCCCGTGGGCAGAGAACACTGAAGCTTTCTTT
. | TRBJ2-5 | . | TRBV2 | CASSPPEGQETQYF | TGTGCCAGTTCCCCCCCGGAGGGCCAAGAGACCCAGTACTTC
. | TRBJ1-5 | . | TRBV5-4 | CASSLGGNHQPQHF | TGTGCCAGCAGCTTGGGAGGGAACCATCAGCCCCAGCATTTT
. | TRBJ1-1 | . | TRBV27 | CASSLGGQKTEAFF | TGTGCCAGCAGTTTAGGCGGTCAGAAGACTGAAGCTTTCTTT
. | TRBJ2-7 | TRBD2 | TRBV5-4 | CASSLGGSQSSYEQYF | TGTGCCAGCAGCTTGGGCGGGAGTCAGAGCTCCTACGAGCAGTACTTC
. | TRBJ1-4 | . | TRBV30 | CAWGGVANEKLFF | TGTGCCTGGGGCGGGGTCGCTAATGAAAAACTGTTTTTT
few | TRBJ1-1 | TRBD1 | TRBV7-9 | CASSLGGTGQEAFF | TGTGCCAGCAGCTTAGGAGGGACAGGCCAAGAAGCTTTCTTT
few | TRBJ1-2 | . | TRBV11-2 | CASSHIRRIGKNYGYTF | TGTGCCAGCAGTCATATAAGGAGGATAGGGAAGAACTATGGCTACACCTTC
. | TRBJ2-1 | TRBD2 | TRBV19 | CASSSGGLTYNEQFF | TGTGCCAGTAGTAGCGGGGGGTTGACCTACAATGAGCAGTTCTTC
. | TRBJ1-2 | . | TRBV6-5 | CASSYSGGDGDGYTF | TGTGCCAGCAGTTACTCGGGAGGGGATGGTGATGGCTACACCTTC
. | TRBJ2-1 | TRBD1 | TRBV6-5 | CASSYRGQASYNEQFF | TGTGCCAGCAGTTACCGCGGACAGGCTTCCTACAATGAGCAGTTCTTC
few | TRBJ2-5 | . | TRBV9 | CASSAGTRQETQYF | TGTGCCAGCAGCGCTGGGACAAGGCAAGAGACCCAGTACTTC
. | TRBJ1-2 | . | TRBV7-9 | CSSSPGLYGYTF | TGTTCCAGCAGCCCAGGCCTATATGGCTACACCTTC
. | TRBJ2-1 | TRBD1 | TRBV7-6 | CASGVGTGLSEQFF | TGTGCCAGCGGTGTAGGGACAGGGCTCTCGGAGCAGTTCTTC
. | TRBJ2-3 | . | TRBV13 | CASSLRTSTDTQYF | TGTGCCAGCAGCTTAAGGACTAGCACAGATACGCAGTATTTT
. | TRBJ2-7 | . | TRBV29-1 | CSVEDLRVGEQYF | TGCAGCGTTGAAGACCTCAGGGTCGGCGAGCAGTACTTC
. | TRBJ2-1 | TRBD2 | TRBV19 | CASSIASGSVYNEQFF | TGTGCCAGTAGTATCGCTAGCGGGAGCGTCTACAATGAGCAGTTCTTC
. | TRBJ2-1 | . | TRBV4-2 | CASSQVLTNEQFF | TGTGCCAGCAGCCAAGTGTTAACTAATGAGCAGTTCTTC
. | TRBJ2-5 | . | TRBV6-6 | CASSYSARGETQYF | TGTGCCAGCAGTTACTCCGCCCGAGGAGAGACCCAGTACTTC
few | TRBJ2-2 | . | TRBV15 | CATNRGNANTGELFF | TGTGCCACCAATAGGGGCAACGCGAACACCGGGGAGCTGTTTTTT
. | TRBJ1-4 | TRBD1 | TRBV4-3 | CASSRKGAATNEKLFF | TGCGCCAGCAGCCGGAAGGGGGCTGCAACTAATGAAAAACTGTTTTTT
. | TRBJ2-3 | TRBD1 | TRBV29-1 | CSVASYRGLGDTQYF | TGCAGCGTTGCTTCGTACAGGGGGCTGGGAGATACGCAGTATTTT
. | TRBJ1-1 | . | TRBV6-5 | CASSYYGRDEAFF | TGTGCCAGCAGTTACTACGGCAGGGATGAAGCTTTCTTT
. | TRBJ1-6 | . | TRBV19 | CASSASFSSYNSPLHF | TGTGCCAGTAGTGCAAGCTTTAGCTCCTATAATTCACCCCTCCACTTT
. | TRBJ2-7 | . | TRBV6-6 | CASTAGALEQYF | TGTGCCAGCACCGCAGGGGCGCTCGAGCAGTACTTC
. | TRBJ2-7 | TRBD2 | TRBV27 | CASSTHGLGGAYEQYF | TGTGCCAGCAGCACCCACGGACTAGGAGGAGCCTACGAGCAGTACTTC
. | TRBJ2-7 | . | TRBV4-3 | CASSQDRGWGDYEQYF | TGCGCCAGCAGCCAAGATAGAGGGTGGGGGGATTACGAGCAGTACTTC
once | TRBJ2-7 | TRBD2 | TRBV6-5 | CASRPSSGPSYEQYF | TGTGCCAGCAGGCCATCTAGCGGACCCTCCTACGAGCAGTACTTC
. | TRBJ2-1 | TRBD2 | TRBV5-1 | CASSLTGTSGNEQFF | TGCGCCAGCAGTCTTACCGGGACTAGCGGCAATGAGCAGTTCTTC
. | TRBJ1-6 | . | TRBV5-8 | CASSLTGWGSPLHF | TGTGCCAGCAGCTTAACAGGCTGGGGATCACCCCTCCACTTT
few | TRBJ2-3 | TRBD2 | TRBV11-3 | CASSWVGRGGLRSTDTQYF | TGTGCCAGCAGCTGGGTCGGGAGGGGGGGTTTGCGGAGCACAGATACGCAGTATTTT
. | TRBJ1-2 | . | TRBV4-1 | CASSQGDRTYGYTF | TGCGCCAGCAGCCAAGGTGACAGAACCTATGGCTACACCTTC
few | TRBJ2-1 | . | TRBV7-2 | CASSFRGAGEQFF | TGTGCCAGCAGCTTCAGGGGGGCTGGTGAGCAGTTCTTC
. | TRBJ2-1 | TRBD2 | TRBV5-4 | CASSLAGGGWNEQFF | TGTGCCAGCAGTTTAGCGGGGGGGGGTTGGAATGAGCAGTTCTTC
. | TRBJ2-3 | . | TRBV27 | CASRTGAGARTDTQYF | TGTGCCAGCAGGACCGGCGCGGGGGCCCGCACAGATACGCAGTATTTT
. | TRBJ2-2 | . | TRBV30 | CAWSVNMQGRGYTGELFF | TGTGCCTGGAGTGTGAATATGCAGGGGAGAGGTTATACCGGGGAGCTGTTTTTT
. | TRBJ1-2 | . | TRBV19 | CASSSAGINYGYTF | TGTGCCAGTAGTTCCGCCGGGATTAACTATGGCTACACCTTC
. | TRBJ2-1 | . | TRBV7-2 | CASSLLRGSYNEQFF | TGTGCCAGCAGCCTTCTCCGGGGCTCCTACAATGAGCAGTTCTTC
. | TRBJ1-4 | TRBD1 | TRBV4-1 | CASSQVQSGQADEKLFF | TGCGCCAGCAGCCAAGTGCAGTCGGGACAGGCTGACGAAAAACTGTTTTTT
. | TRBJ1-2 | TRBD1 | TRBV28 | CASSSSTGGVYGYTF | TGTGCCAGCAGTTCATCCACAGGGGGCGTCTATGGCTACACCTTC
. | TRBJ1-2 | . | TRBV2 | CASLGQSNYGYTF | TGTGCCAGCTTAGGACAGTCTAACTATGGCTACACCTTC
. | TRBJ2-1 | . | TRBV9 | CASSVSQGYNEQFF | TGTGCCAGCAGCGTAAGCCAGGGCTACAATGAGCAGTTCTTC